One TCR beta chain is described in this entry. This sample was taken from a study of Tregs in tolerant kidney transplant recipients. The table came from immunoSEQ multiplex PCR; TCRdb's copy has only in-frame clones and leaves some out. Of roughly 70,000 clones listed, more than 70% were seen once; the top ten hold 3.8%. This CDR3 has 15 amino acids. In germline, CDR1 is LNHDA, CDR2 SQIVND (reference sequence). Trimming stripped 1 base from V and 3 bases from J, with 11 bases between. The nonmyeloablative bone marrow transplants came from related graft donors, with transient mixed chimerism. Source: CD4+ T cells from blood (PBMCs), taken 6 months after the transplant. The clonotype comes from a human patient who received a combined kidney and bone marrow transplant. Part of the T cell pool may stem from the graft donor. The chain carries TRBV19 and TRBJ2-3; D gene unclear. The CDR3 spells CASSIGGGATDTQYF. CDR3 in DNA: TGTGCCAGTAGTATAGGCGGCGGTGCGACAGATACGCAGTATTTT.